Listed below are T cell receptor beta chains from one sample, sequenced in a study of blood T cell repertoires in COVID-19. Sequencing was performed with immunoSEQ multiplex PCR; in TCRdb, only in-frame clones are kept and a portion is missing. This table has roughly 160,000 clones, 86% appearing once. The source material was peripheral blood. These receptors all come from a middle-aged man with active or convalescent COVID-19. Both conserved end residues are part of each CDR3. D genes are given only for firm matches. Size values are once, few and many counts, or a class for expanded clones, and some rows have none.

DNA: TGTGCCAGCAGCCTACTAGCAGGGGGTGAGCAGTTCTTC
CDR3: CASSLLAGGEQFF
V: TRBV14
J: TRBJ2-1
size: NA
D: NA

DNA: TGTGCCAGCACCTACCGGGGGGGCGTGAATGAGCAGTTCTTC
CDR3: CASTYRGGVNEQFF
V: TRBV6-5
J: TRBJ2-1
size: NA
D: TRBD2

DNA: TGTGCCAGCAGACTAGGGACAGGAATATACAATGAGCAGTTCTTC
CDR3: CASRLGTGIYNEQFF
V: TRBV5-5
J: TRBJ2-1
size: NA
D: TRBD1

DNA: TGCGCCAGCAGCTTGGTGCGGAGTGGAGATAATGAGCAGTTCTTC
CDR3: CASSLVRSGDNEQFF
V: TRBV5-1
J: TRBJ2-1
size: once
D: NA

DNA: TGCAGCGTTACTCCGGGACAGGGAAGTGGCTACACCTTC
CDR3: CSVTPGQGSGYTF
V: TRBV29-1
J: TRBJ1-2
size: NA
D: TRBD1

DNA: TGTGCCAGCAGCCCTACTACGAACAACCCAACTAACTATGGCTACACCTTC
CDR3: CASSPTTNNPTNYGYTF
V: TRBV6-2/TRBV6-3
J: TRBJ1-2
size: NA
D: NA

DNA: TGTGCCACCAGTGATTCCCGCCCAGGGGGCAAAAATACGCAGTATTTT
CDR3: CATSDSRPGGKNTQYF
V: TRBV24-1
J: TRBJ2-3
size: NA
D: TRBD1

DNA: TGTGCCAGCAGTGAATGGGCAGGGGGCAGGAGCACTGAAGCTTTCTTT
CDR3: CASSEWAGGRSTEAFF
V: TRBV2
J: TRBJ1-1
size: NA
D: TRBD1

DNA: TGTGCCAGCGCAGGGCTCCTTTCCTCCTATAATTCACCCCTCCACTTT
CDR3: CASAGLLSSYNSPLHF
V: TRBV21-1
J: TRBJ1-6
size: NA
D: NA

DNA: TGTGCCACCAGCCTCCCGGGAGGGCCACGGGACGAGCAGTACTTC
CDR3: CATSLPGGPRDEQYF
V: TRBV15
J: TRBJ2-7
size: NA
D: TRBD2

DNA: TGTGCCAGCAGCTTAGACAGGGGCGGAAATCAGCCCCAGCATTTT
CDR3: CASSLDRGGNQPQHF
V: TRBV7-8
J: TRBJ1-5
size: NA
D: TRBD1

DNA: TGCGCCAGCAGCTTATTGGACAGGGCTTCACAGTTGTTTTTT
CDR3: CASSLLDRASQLFF
V: TRBV5-1
J: TRBJ2-2
size: NA
D: TRBD1

DNA: TGTGCCAGCAGCAAAGGGACAGGGCGAACTGAAGCTTTCTTT
CDR3: CASSKGTGRTEAFF
V: TRBV21-1
J: TRBJ1-1
size: NA
D: NA

DNA: TGTGCCAGCAGTGAAGCGCGACTTATAGTACAGGGAGCTAATGAAAAACTGTTTTTT
CDR3: CASSEARLIVQGANEKLFF
V: TRBV6-1
J: TRBJ1-4
size: NA
D: NA

DNA: TGTGCCAGTAGTATCCCTGGACTAGCGGCCGAGCAGTTCTTC
CDR3: CASSIPGLAAEQFF
V: TRBV19
J: TRBJ2-1
size: NA
D: TRBD2

DNA: TGCGCCAGCAGGACGCGAGCAGGACTAGCCTCCGGGGAGCTGTTTTTT
CDR3: CASRTRAGLASGELFF
V: TRBV10-1
J: TRBJ2-2
size: NA
D: TRBD2

DNA: TGTGCCAGCAGCTTAGGGACAGCAAATCAGCCCCAGCATTTT
CDR3: CASSLGTANQPQHF
V: TRBV6-5
J: TRBJ1-5
size: NA
D: TRBD1

DNA: TGTGCCAGCAGCTTAAGCCAGGGGGAAACCGGGGAGCTGTTTTTT
CDR3: CASSLSQGETGELFF
V: TRBV7-9
J: TRBJ2-2
size: NA
D: TRBD1

DNA: TGCAGTGCTAGTGGACAGCCGAATTCCCCCCTCCACTTT
CDR3: CSASGQPNSPLHF
V: TRBV20-1
J: TRBJ1-6
size: NA
D: NA

DNA: TGTGCCAGCGGAAGTAGCGGGGGGGAGACCCAGTACTTC
CDR3: CASGSSGGETQYF
V: TRBV7-9
J: TRBJ2-5
size: NA
D: TRBD2

DNA: TGTGCCAGCAGCTTAACCCAGAACTATGGCTACACCTTC
CDR3: CASSLTQNYGYTF
V: TRBV5-6
J: TRBJ1-2
size: NA
D: NA

DNA: TGTGCCAGCAGCCCTACAGGACCATACGAGCAGTACTTC
CDR3: CASSPTGPYEQYF
V: TRBV2
J: TRBJ2-7
size: once
D: NA

DNA: TGTGCTAGCAGCACCGCAACAGGGGGCGACACCGGGGAGCTGTTTTTT
CDR3: CASSTATGGDTGELFF
V: TRBV7-7
J: TRBJ2-2
size: NA
D: TRBD1

DNA: TGTGCCAGCAGCGGCGGGGGGCAGACCTATGAAAAACTGTTTTTT
CDR3: CASSGGGQTYEKLFF
V: TRBV9
J: TRBJ1-4
size: NA
D: NA

DNA: TGTGCCACCGCGCCGTTTGTAGAAACCGAAAAACTGTTTTTT
CDR3: CATAPFVETEKLFF
V: TRBV6-5
J: TRBJ1-4
size: NA
D: NA

DNA: TGTGCCAGCAGTTCGGGACAGTCCTACAATCAGCCCCAGCATTTT
CDR3: CASSSGQSYNQPQHF
V: TRBV6-5
J: TRBJ1-5
size: few
D: TRBD1

DNA: TGTGCCACCCGAACCCCCCAGGGAAATAATTCACCCCTCCACTTT
CDR3: CATRTPQGNNSPLHF
V: TRBV6-5
J: TRBJ1-6
size: once
D: NA

DNA: TGCGCCAGCAGTCAATCGCTAACGTTAACAGGCGGAGAGACCCAGTACTTC
CDR3: CASSQSLTLTGGETQYF
V: TRBV23-1
J: TRBJ2-5
size: NA
D: NA

DNA: TGCGCCAGCAGCTGGGACAGGGCCTCACCCCTCCACTTT
CDR3: CASSWDRASPLHF
V: TRBV5-1
J: TRBJ1-6
size: NA
D: TRBD1

DNA: TGTGCCAGCAGCCTCCGGGACAGGGCTTACACCGGGGAGCTGTTTTTT
CDR3: CASSLRDRAYTGELFF
V: TRBV7-3
J: TRBJ2-2
size: NA
D: TRBD1

DNA: TGTGCCAGCAGCCAAACACGCTACGAGCAGTACTTC
CDR3: CASSQTRYEQYF
V: TRBV3-1/TRBV3-2
J: TRBJ2-7
size: once
D: NA

DNA: TGTGCCAGTAGATGGGCCGGTACCAGCACAGATACGCAGTATTTT
CDR3: CASRWAGTSTDTQYF
V: TRBV19
J: TRBJ2-3
size: NA
D: NA

DNA: TGTGCCAGCAGCCTCCCCTCCGACAATACGCAGTATTTT
CDR3: CASSLPSDNTQYF
V: TRBV7-2
J: TRBJ2-3
size: NA
D: NA

DNA: TGTGCCAGTAGTATTTCGACAGGGTTTGACTATGGCTACACCTTC
CDR3: CASSISTGFDYGYTF
V: TRBV19
J: TRBJ1-2
size: NA
D: TRBD1

DNA: TGTGCCATCAGTCAGGGGGCGGACACTGAAGCTTTCTTT
CDR3: CAISQGADTEAFF
V: TRBV10-3
J: TRBJ1-1
size: NA
D: TRBD1

DNA: TGTGCCAGCAGCTTGGGACAGGGTCTCGCTGGCTACACCTTC
CDR3: CASSLGQGLAGYTF
V: TRBV5-6
J: TRBJ1-2
size: NA
D: TRBD1

DNA: TGTGCCAGCAGCCTACGCGGCAGCCTCGCCTCTAACTATGGCTACACCTTC
CDR3: CASSLRGSLASNYGYTF
V: TRBV3-1/TRBV3-2
J: TRBJ1-2
size: NA
D: NA

DNA: TGTGCCAGCAGCCTCACAGGGGGCGAAGAGACCCAGTACTTC
CDR3: CASSLTGGEETQYF
V: TRBV28
J: TRBJ2-5
size: NA
D: TRBD1

DNA: TGTGCCAGCACCTCCCCGAGGGAAGGGTATGGCTACACCTTC
CDR3: CASTSPREGYGYTF
V: TRBV27
J: TRBJ1-2
size: once
D: NA

DNA: TGTGCCAGCTGCGGACAGTCCAATTCACCCCTCCACTTT
CDR3: CASCGQSNSPLHF
V: TRBV18
J: TRBJ1-6
size: NA
D: NA

DNA: TGTGCTAGCAGCCCCCGGCGGGGGACGAAAGAGACCCAGTACTTC
CDR3: CASSPRRGTKETQYF
V: TRBV7-7
J: TRBJ2-5
size: NA
D: TRBD2

DNA: TGTGCCAGCAGCCAAGTAACCGGGAATGCGGATACGCAGTATTTT
CDR3: CASSQVTGNADTQYF
V: TRBV14
J: TRBJ2-3
size: NA
D: NA

DNA: TGTGCCAGCGGGGGCGACAGGGGAGGTGGCTACACCTTC
CDR3: CASGGDRGGGYTF
V: TRBV2
J: TRBJ1-2
size: NA
D: TRBD1

DNA: TGTGCCAGCAGCTTGGAGGGAGATAATTCACCCCTCCACTTT
CDR3: CASSLEGDNSPLHF
V: TRBV5-4
J: TRBJ1-6
size: NA
D: NA

DNA: TGTGCCAGCAGCTTGAGGGACAGGGGGCTTGGTGAGCAGTTCTTC
CDR3: CASSLRDRGLGEQFF
V: TRBV7-9
J: TRBJ2-1
size: NA
D: TRBD1

DNA: TGTGCCAGTAGTATAGGACTTACGAATCAGCCCCAGCATTTT
CDR3: CASSIGLTNQPQHF
V: TRBV19
J: TRBJ1-5
size: NA
D: NA

DNA: TGTGCCATCAGTGAGAAAGGGGCGACAGGGTTGGATACGCAGTATTTT
CDR3: CAISEKGATGLDTQYF
V: TRBV10-3
J: TRBJ2-3
size: NA
D: TRBD1

DNA: TGTGCCAGCAGCTTACAGGGCGACTCTAATTCACCCCTCCACTTT
CDR3: CASSLQGDSNSPLHF
V: TRBV7-9
J: TRBJ1-6
size: many
D: NA

DNA: TGTGCCAGCAGCCCCTGGGACAGCTCCTACGAGCAGTACTTC
CDR3: CASSPWDSSYEQYF
V: TRBV11-2
J: TRBJ2-7
size: few
D: TRBD1

DNA: TGTGCCAGCAGTTTAGAGGGTAGGGGCAATCAGCCCCAGCATTTT
CDR3: CASSLEGRGNQPQHF
V: TRBV28
J: TRBJ1-5
size: NA
D: NA

DNA: TGTGCCAGCAGTTACTCGGCCAGGGGCGAATCACCCCTCCACTTT
CDR3: CASSYSARGESPLHF
V: TRBV6-2/TRBV6-3
J: TRBJ1-6
size: NA
D: NA

DNA: TGTGCCAGCAGCCTCACTAACCCGAGCTCCTACAATGAGCAGTTCTTC
CDR3: CASSLTNPSSYNEQFF
V: TRBV7-8
J: TRBJ2-1
size: NA
D: NA

DNA: TGTGCCAGCAGCTTACGGGGGAACACTGAAGCTTTCTTT
CDR3: CASSLRGNTEAFF
V: TRBV7-9
J: TRBJ1-1
size: few
D: NA